This is a list of T cell receptor beta chains from one sample in a study of cytomegalovirus exposure and HLA in healthy donors. Only in-frame clones appear in the TCRdb table, and some are missing; sequencing was by immunoSEQ multiplex PCR. Among some 150,000 clones listed, roughly 83% were seen once. The specimen was PBMCs. Every receptor here comes from a man aged 35-49 years in good health and CMV-seronegative. CDR3s include the opening cysteine and the closing phenylalanine or tryptophan. The order of the fields is D gene, J gene, V gene, CDR3 length, clone size, CDR3 DNA, CDR3 protein. D genes are given only for firm matches. Size values are once, few and many counts, or a class for expanded clones, and some rows have none.

TRBD1,TRBJ1-5,TRBV6-1,14,-,TGTGCCAGCAGTACCGGGACAGGGTACGGGTCCCAGCATTTT,CASSTGTGYGSQHF
-,TRBJ2-7,TRBV19,14,-,TGTGCCAGTAGTATTGCTGGACAGCTCTACGAGCAGTACTTC,CASSIAGQLYEQYF
-,TRBJ1-1,TRBV4-1,12,once,TGCGCCAGCAGCCCCGCGGGCACTGAAGCTTTCTTT,CASSPAGTEAFF
-,TRBJ2-7,TRBV7-2,12,-,TGTGCCAGCAGCTTCCCCACCTACGAGCAGTACTTC,CASSFPTYEQYF
TRBD1,TRBJ2-7,TRBV7-2,15,-,TGTGCCAGCAGCTTACCAGGGGGCAGGATCTACGAGCAGTACTTC,CASSLPGGRIYEQYF
TRBD1,TRBJ2-3,TRBV9,15,once,TGTGCCAGCAGCGCCGGGACAGGGGCTGCAGATACGCAGTATTTT,CASSAGTGAADTQYF
-,TRBJ1-3,TRBV25-1,16,-,TGTGCCAGCAGTGAATTGCCAGGATCGTTTGGAAACACCATATATTTT,CASSELPGSFGNTIYF
TRBD2,TRBJ2-5,TRBV11-2,15,-,TGTGCCAGCAGCCTCAGCGGGGGGGCTCAACAGACCCAGTACTTC,CASSLSGGAQQTQYF
TRBD1,TRBJ1-2,TRBV4-1,16,-,TGCGCCAGCAGCCAAGAGTTCCTAGGGGGCGGCTATGGCTACACCTTC,CASSQEFLGGGYGYTF
TRBD1,TRBJ2-1,TRBV10-3,14,-,TGTGCCATCAGCACCGGACAGGTAGACAATGAGCAGTTCTTC,CAISTGQVDNEQFF
TRBD2,TRBJ2-7,TRBV7-2,16,-,TGTGCCAGCAGCCTAAACCGACTAGCGGGAGTATACGAGCAGTACTTC,CASSLNRLAGVYEQYF
TRBD1,TRBJ2-7,TRBV27,16,-,TGTGCCAGCAGTTTCCACAGGGGTCCCTACTCCTACGAGCAGTACTTC,CASSFHRGPYSYEQYF
TRBD2,TRBJ2-5,TRBV9,15,-,TGTGCCAGCAGCGTAGTTGGCGGGAGATGGGAGACCCAGTACTTC,CASSVVGGRWETQYF
-,TRBJ1-2,TRBV19,15,-,TGTGCCAGTAGTATAGGGGGGCACCTCAACTATGGCTACACCTTC,CASSIGGHLNYGYTF
TRBD1,TRBJ2-7,TRBV5-1,14,-,TGCGCCAGCAGCTTTACAGGGGGGAGTTACGAGCAGTACTTC,CASSFTGGSYEQYF
-,TRBJ2-2,TRBV6-6,13,-,TGTGCCAGCAGTCACGGCGGAACCGGGGAGCTGTTTTTT,CASSHGGTGELFF
TRBD1,TRBJ2-7,TRBV19,14,-,TGTGCCAGTACCCCGACAGGGGAAGTCTACGAGCAGTACTTC,CASTPTGEVYEQYF
TRBD2,TRBJ2-3,TRBV7-6,17,-,TGTGCCAGCAGCTTAGCCACTAGCGGGAGGTTCTCAGATACGCAGTATTTT,CASSLATSGRFSDTQYF
-,TRBJ2-3,TRBV6-4,16,-,TGTGCCAGCAGTGACACTTCCCCTACGGGCACAGATACGCAGTATTTT,CASSDTSPTGTDTQYF
-,TRBJ1-4,TRBV6-5,14,-,TGTGCCAGCAGATCAAGCGGGGGTAATGAAAAACTGTTTTTT,CASRSSGGNEKLFF
-,TRBJ2-7,TRBV5-4,13,-,TGTGCCAGCAGCTTGGACAGGTTCGGAGAGCAGTACTTC,CASSLDRFGEQYF
-,TRBJ1-1,TRBV4-2,17,-,TGTGCCAGCAGCCAAGGGAGGACTAAGGGGTTGAACACTGAAGCTTTCTTT,CASSQGRTKGLNTEAFF
TRBD2,TRBJ2-4,TRBV4-1,16,-,TGCGCCAGCAGCCAAGAGGGTCTAGGGCGGGGGAACATTCAGTACTTC,CASSQEGLGRGNIQYF
TRBD1,TRBJ2-1,TRBV6-1,17,-,TGTGCCAGCAGTGAAGGTCAGGGGACAGGGGTTTACAATGAGCAGTTCTTC,CASSEGQGTGVYNEQFF
-,TRBJ2-3,TRBV29-1,11,-,TGCAGCGGGGGGGGCCCAGATACGCAGTATTTT,CSGGGPDTQYF
-,TRBJ1-1,TRBV6-1,15,few,TGTGCCAGCAGTGTCCTCCTAGAGAGGGACACTGAAGCTTTCTTT,CASSVLLERDTEAFF
TRBD1,TRBJ1-1,TRBV18,16,-,TGTGCCAGCTCGCAGTTTCGGGACAGCGTGGGACCTGAAGCTTTCTTT,CASSQFRDSVGPEAFF
TRBD2,TRBJ2-3,TRBV7-3,16,-,TGTGCCAGCAGCTCCCACGGGGCGGGAGCGGTAGATACGCAGTATTTT,CASSSHGAGAVDTQYF
TRBD1,TRBJ2-7,TRBV4-2,16,-,TGTGCCAGCAGCCAAGTTGGACAGGGCTCCGCCTACGAGCAGTACTTC,CASSQVGQGSAYEQYF
TRBD2,TRBJ2-7,TRBV19,15,-,TGTGCCAGTAGTTTCGAACTAGCGGTTCCCTACGAGCAGTACTTC,CASSFELAVPYEQYF
-,TRBJ2-1,TRBV29-1,11,-,TGCAGCGTGGGGACTTACAATGAGCAGTTCTTC,CSVGTYNEQFF
TRBD2,TRBJ2-7,TRBV20-1,11,few,TGCAGTGCTAGGGGGGGGTACGAGCAGTACTTC,CSARGGYEQYF
TRBD2,TRBJ2-1,TRBV9,15,-,TGTGCCAGCAGCCCAGAGGGGACTAGAGACAATGAGCAGTTCTTC,CASSPEGTRDNEQFF
-,TRBJ2-5,TRBV7-6,16,-,TGTGCCAGCAGCTTAGAGGCGACCCCTGGGGCAGAGACCCAGTACTTC,CASSLEATPGAETQYF
-,TRBJ2-2,TRBV29-1,12,-,TGCAGCGTTGCTACGGACACCGGGGAGCTGTTTTTT,CSVATDTGELFF
TRBD2,TRBJ2-5,TRBV6-1,13,-,TGTGCCAGCAGGGGGACTAGTTGGGGGACCCAGTACTTC,CASRGTSWGTQYF
TRBD2,TRBJ2-3,TRBV9,16,-,TGTGCCAGCAGCCAAGGGACTAGCAGAAACACAGATACGCAGTATTTT,CASSQGTSRNTDTQYF
TRBD2,TRBJ2-7,TRBV7-9,15,once,TGTGCCAGCAGCTTATTGTCGGGAGGGCAAGTCGAGCAGTACTTC,CASSLLSGGQVEQYF
-,TRBJ2-7,TRBV7-2,14,-,TGTGCCAGCAGCTTGACACCTCGGTATGACGAGCAGTACTTC,CASSLTPRYDEQYF
-,TRBJ2-7,TRBV7-6,16,-,TGTGCCAGCAGCTTAGGGGGGCAGCGGCCTTCCTACGAGCAGTACTTC,CASSLGGQRPSYEQYF
-,TRBJ1-3,TRBV6-5,13,-,TGTGCCAGCCTGGGGGGGTTTGGAAACACCATATATTTT,CASLGGFGNTIYF
-,TRBJ2-1,TRBV5-6,15,-,TGTGCCAGCAGCTTCCGAGGACAGCCGAACAATGAGCAGTTCTTC,CASSFRGQPNNEQFF
TRBD1,TRBJ1-3,TRBV7-2,15,once,TGTGCCAGCAGCACTCGACAGGGGGCCGGAAACACCATATATTTT,CASSTRQGAGNTIYF